This TCR beta chain was identified during a study of T-cell memory formation after mild COVID-19. Points from the study as a whole: Cross-reactive memory seemingly joined, as some responding clones were found in pre-infection memory. Clones that contracted clustered mainly in CM and EM if CD4+ and in EMRA if CD8+.

This clonotype was detected ten times or more. Its antigen is currently unknown. TCRalpha and TCRbeta libraries used 5'RACE with constant-segment primers and UMIs. Each CDR3 protein is one row after TCRdb ran MiXCR on the 5' RACE reads. The table shows about 470,000 distinct CDR3 sequences, with about 23% occurring only once. Trimming took 7 bases from V and 4 from J, leaving 24 bases between them. The germline CDR1 and CDR2 sequences are SNHLY and FYNNEI. The CDR3 length is 17 residues. This TCR came from an adult woman who had mild COVID-19 (a few samples of this study predate the infection). Cell type and time point are not known. Sequencing was carried out using PBMCs or a T cell subset sorted from them (not recorded which). The chain combines TRBV2 with TRBJ2-3; tentatively, D is TRBD2 (6 bases). CDR3 in DNA: TGTGCCAGCACCGAAGGGTATGGCTCGGGGGAGCCAGATACGCAGTATTTT. Residues: CASTEGYGSGEPDTQYF.